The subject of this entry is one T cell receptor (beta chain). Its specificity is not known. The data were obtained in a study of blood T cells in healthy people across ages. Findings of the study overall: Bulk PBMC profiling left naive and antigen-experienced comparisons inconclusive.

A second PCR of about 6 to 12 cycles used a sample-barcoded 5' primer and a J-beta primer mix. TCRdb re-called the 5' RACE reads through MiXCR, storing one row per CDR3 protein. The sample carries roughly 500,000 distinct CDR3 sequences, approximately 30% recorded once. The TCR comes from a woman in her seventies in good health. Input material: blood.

The CDR3 loop is CASKEGAQGYTF. CDR3 nucleotide sequence: TGTGCCAGCAAGGAGGGGGCGCAAGGCTACACCTTC. V and J are TRBV28 and TRBJ1-2; 7 nucleotides line up with TRBD1. From germline, CDR1 is MDHEN and CDR2 SYDVKM. The CDR3 covers 12 residues. Trimming at V came to 7 bases and at J to 8 bases, leaving 7 bases not matched to a gene.